This TCR beta chain is from a study of post-analysis software for immune sequencing data. For the study at large: Relapsing-remitting, secondary progressive and progressive-relapsing multiple sclerosis were all included among the disease courses.

The authors incorporated unique molecular identifiers into the TCR beta cDNA libraries. T cells numbering roughly 1 to 10 million yielded roughly 500,000 cDNA molecules. TCRdb reprocessed the PCR reads via MiXCR and lists one record per CDR3 protein. The table includes around 710,000 distinct CDR3 sequences, about half detected once. Sample: blood. The TCR sequence derives from a girl aged 10-17 years with multiple sclerosis.

CDR3 nucleotide sequence: TGCAGTGCTAGAGTCCGGGACGGGGCCTACAATGAGCAGTTCTTC. Translation gives CSARVRDGAYNEQFF. V is TRBV20-1 and J is TRBJ2-1; D could derive from TRBD1 or TRBD2 (5 bases each). Trimming pared 1 base from V and 2 bases from J, leaving 12 bases between. CDR3 length: 15 amino acids. Germline-derived CDR1 and CDR2 are DFQATT and SNEGSKA (reference sequence).